This entry is about one T cell receptor beta chain. The table lists this clone with a few counts. Its cognate antigen has yet to be identified. No base-level quality is on record; no much larger clone is a single base apart. Other DNA sequences in this specimen translate into the identical CDR3. The data derive from a study of CD8+ T cells in alopecia areata (dated by TCRdb to between 2018 and 2020). As for the study more broadly: The treated patients took part in an open-label pilot trial in which moderate-to-severe alopecia areata was treated with oral tofacitinib at 5 to 10 mg twice daily. Patients on tofacitinib were biopsied at baseline and after 4 and 24 weeks of treatment, and several of the patients also had a later scalp biopsy. Human TCRbeta sequencing covered scalp tissue and sorted CD4+ and CD8+ peripheral blood T cells from patchy and totalis/universalis alopecia areata patients and healthy controls. RNA was extracted with the PAXgene miRNA kit for fixed scalp, the miRNeasy kit for PBMCs, and the RNeasy kit for mouse skin. In treated patients, disease severity was measured using the SALT score, which gives the percentage of scalp surface area affected. Scalp clonality was compared across normal scalp (n=4), patchy alopecia areata scalp (n=8), and alopecia totalis/universalis scalp (n=8). Patients stayed on tofacitinib for 6 to 18 months and then had 6 months of follow-up off drug so that delayed response and recurrence could be assessed. High-throughput TCRbeta sequencing was used to examine T cell clonal expansion in alopecia areata in both the C3H/HeJ mouse model and human patients. Amplification of TCRbeta CDR3 regions was done by immunoSEQ multiplex PCR using 35 Vbeta forward primers and 13 Jbeta reverse primers.

Trimming removed 1 base from V and 3 bases from J; the gene matches leave 0 bases unexplained. The CDR3 spans 14 residues, from the cysteine through the phenylalanine. The entry retains the CDR3 DNA only, 42 bases that are in frame from base 1. Looking up the germline V gene yields CDR1 SGHTA and CDR2 FQGNSA. Libraries came from the immunoSEQ multiplex PCR assay. To provide template for TCR sequencing, every sample had RNA extracted and reverse transcribed into cDNA. First-strand cDNA was synthesized with SuperScript III using a 2:1 mix of oligo-dT and random hexamers. Amplification bias was assessed with a synthetic immune receptor repertoire, and residual bias was removed computationally. The authors' analysis ran thus. Raw reads were preprocessed to remove errors, and CDR3 was defined according to IMGT conventions as the region from the conserved cysteine to phenylalanine. To get clonality, Shannon entropy was normalized by log2 of the number of productive unique TCRs and the result was subtracted from 1. CD4 or CD8 identity of scalp clones was inferred by cross-referencing scalp TCRbeta sequences with sorted blood CD4 and CD8 repertoires. TCRdb provides this immuneACCESS table in a form limited to in-frame rearrangements. Some clones are lacking; in checked studies, under half of them reflect an unresolved V gene, and why the rest are absent is not known. V and J calls and clone size are copied from that table; D and trimming were computed from the DNA. Here the sample has roughly 250,000 clones; around three fifths occur a single time. 0.75% to 0.95% of the sample comes from the top ten.

The treatment or condition label on this specimen signifies: oral pan-JAK inhibitor, 5-10 mg twice daily. Lesional scalp punch biopsies and peripheral blood were obtained from alopecia areata patients. PBMCs were isolated by density centrifugation and stained for CD3, CD4 and CD8, and CD4+ and CD8+ T cells were sorted on a FACSAria. Points the paper makes about the study in general: Lesional scalp, especially in alopecia totalis/universalis, showed higher clonality and more expanded CD8+ clones than normal scalp, suggesting antigenic drive. With tofacitinib, both scalp clonality and the number of expanded CD8+ clones among the top 100 scalp clones went down significantly. Because the treated cohort was small and had only one nonresponder, larger studies are needed to examine links between baseline CD8+ expansion and response. Unlike mouse skin, which is dominated by gammadelta T cells, normal human skin has resident alphabeta T cells that are also sequenced, and this complicates analysis of the scalp TCR repertoire. Compared with mice, TCR sequences shared between patients were less clear, possibly partly because of HLA diversity across the patient population. During tofacitinib treatment, many expanded lesional clones remained in scalp and blood, and this persistence may partly explain relapse after treatment is stopped.

Sequences were derived from CD4+ T cells sorted from blood, sampled between weeks 51 and 52, from a patient treated with tofacitinib. The sequence came from a human donor with alopecia areata. This receptor chain uses TRBV7-2 and TRBJ1-2, and TRBD1 aligns with 9 junction nucleotides. The DNA is as follows: TGTGCCAGCAGCTTAGGGACAGGGGACTATGGCTACACCTTC. Its protein is CASSLGTGDYGYTF.